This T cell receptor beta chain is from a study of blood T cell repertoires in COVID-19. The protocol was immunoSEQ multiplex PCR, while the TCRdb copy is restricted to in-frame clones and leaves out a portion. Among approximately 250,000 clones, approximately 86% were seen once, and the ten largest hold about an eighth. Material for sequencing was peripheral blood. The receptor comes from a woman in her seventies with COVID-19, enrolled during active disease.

As DNA, the CDR3 is TGTGCCAGTAGCGTTGGACTAGCCAAAAACATTCAGTACTTC. Its protein product is CASSVGLAKNIQYF. The chain recombines TRBV19 with TRBJ2-4; the D gene is possibly TRBD2 (5 bases). The CDR3 has 14 residues. The V end lost 6 bases, the J end lost 0 bases, and 9 bases lay between the germline ends. In germline, CDR1 is LNHDA, CDR2 SQIVND (reference sequence).